The 10 T cell receptor beta chains listed next were all sequenced from one sample in a study of shared clonotypes between healthy human individuals. TCRdb's table, derived via immunoSEQ multiplex PCR, lists solely in-frame clones and lacks some. The sample has under 350,000 clones; roughly 84% are singletons. The sample taken for sequencing was memory CD8+ T cells sorted from blood. Subset defined: CD45RO+ cells pooled with CCR7-negative TemRA cells. The receptors derive from a man younger than 35 in good health.

The chain combines TRBV2 with TRBJ1-2; D is unresolved. V lost 6 bases, J lost 3 bases, and 23 bases lay in between. Germline V lookup: CDR1 SNHLY, CDR2 FYNNEI. This CDR3 is built from 17 residues. The CDR3 region is CASRGPWLPIGDYGYTF. CDR3 in DNA: TGTGCCAGCAGGGGCCCATGGCTCCCGATTGGGGACTATGGCTACACCTTC. Looking up the rest from reference TRBV2 and TRBJ1-2 gives the full variable domain: EPEVTQTPSHQVTQMGQEVILRCVPISNHLYFYWYRQILGQKVEFLVSFYNNEISEKSEIFDDQFSVERPDGSNFTLKIRSTKLEDSAMYFCASRGPWLPIGDYGYTFGSGTRLTVV.

This chain uses TRBV10-1 with TRBJ2-4, with D uncertain. The CDR3 covers 14 residues. With 3 bases removed from V and 2 bases from J, the gap between germline ends came to 8 bases. Germline CDR1 reads WNHNN; CDR2 reads SYGVQD (reference sequence). CDR3 DNA: TGCGCCAGCAGTGACGGGCAGACCAAAAACATTCAGTACTTC. Its protein product is CASSDGQTKNIQYF.

The V call is TRBV2, the J call TRBJ2-7, with D hard to call. The V end lost 2 bases, the J end lost 6 bases, and 8 bases lay between the germline ends. The germline V gene has CDR1 SNHLY and CDR2 FYNNEI. The length of the CDR3 is 12 residues. The DNA of the CDR3 is TGTGCCAGCAGTGAACATAAAGGCGAGCAGTACTTC. Translating it yields CASSEHKGEQYF.

This chain uses TRBV28 with TRBJ2-5, with TRBD1 matching over 9 bases. CDR3 length: 15 amino acids. Looked up from germline, CDR1 is MDHEN and CDR2 is SYDVKM. V dropped 7 bases and J dropped 2; count of bases not matched to a gene: 8. This CDR3 reads CASIQGATLQETQYF. CDR3 in DNA: TGTGCCAGCATACAGGGGGCGACTCTTCAAGAGACCCAGTACTTC.

The V call is TRBV27, the J call TRBJ2-7; possibly TRBD1 for D (6 bases). The CDR3 totals 14 residues. V was pared by 2 bases and J by 5 bases, with 13 bases between. The germline CDR1 and CDR2 sequences are MNHEY and SMNVEV (reference sequence). CDR3 residues: CASSLVAGANEQYF. The CDR3 DNA sequence: TGTGCCAGCAGTTTAGTAGCAGGGGCGAACGAGCAGTACTTC.

CDR3 amino acids: CASSPILSSYNEQFF. The DNA for the CDR3 is TGTGCCAGCAGCCCCATACTCAGCTCCTACAATGAGCAGTTCTTC. This sequence joins TRBV27 and TRBJ2-1; D not certain. V lost 6 bases to trimming and J lost 0 bases, with 12 bases between them. Germline assignment: CDR1 MNHEY and CDR2 SMNVEV (reference sequence). The length of the CDR3 is 15 residues.

The gene calls are TRBV5-1 and TRBJ2-7; possibly TRBD2 for D (6 bases). Germline values: CDR1 SGHRS, CDR2 YFSETQ. The CDR3 totals 13 residues. The V end was cut by 3 bases, the J end by 5 bases, with 12 bases between. The chain's CDR3 is CASSWGGNHEQYF. CDR3 sequence (DNA): TGCGCCAGCAGCTGGGGCGGGAACCACGAGCAGTACTTC.

Concerning this clone: At the DNA level, this CDR3 is encoded by other sequences in the same sample as well. V and J are TRBV5-1 and TRBJ2-7; tentative D call: TRBD2 (5 bases). The CDR3 runs 13 residues. The V end was cut by 2 bases, the J end by 4 bases, with 10 bases between. Germline V gene data show CDR1 as SGHRS and CDR2 as YFSETQ. CDR3 coding DNA: TGCGCCAGCAGCTTCGGACTGGCTTACGAGCAGTACTTC. It encodes CASSFGLAYEQYF.

This clone has just one count. Here the CDR3 DNA reads TGCGCCAGCAGCCAAGAGTGGAGGGGGTCTAGAATCCACGAGCAGTACTTC. Translation: CASSQEWRGSRIHEQYF. The gene calls are TRBV4-1 and TRBJ2-7, with D perhaps given as TRBD1 or TRBD2 (6 bases each). The germline V and J ends were trimmed by 0 bases and 5 bases, with 20 bases remaining between them. The germline gives CDR1 MGHRA, CDR2 YSYEKL. CDR3 length equals 17 residues.

The gene calls are TRBV7-6 and TRBJ1-5, with 7 positions matching TRBD1. This CDR3 is 14 amino acids long. Germline loops: CDR1 SGHVS, CDR2 FNYEAQ. After removal of 4 bases from V and 2 bases from J, the junction contained 2 bases not matched to a gene. The CDR3 DNA follows: TGTGCCAGCAGCTCCGGACAGGGCAATCAGCCCCAGCATTTT. Its protein product is CASSSGQGNQPQHF.